This TCR beta chain came from a study of cytomegalovirus exposure and HLA in healthy donors. For the study at large: In terms of ancestry, the Caucasian-associated cluster contained 75% to 85% of the approximately 400 genotyped donors. General study results and limits: Most TCR sequences were seen very rarely across donors, but some public TCRs occurred in many. A later analysis linked 16,951 TCR beta sequences to HLA alleles at 0.05 false discovery rate.

Primers included in the PCR were 60 Vbeta and 13 Jbeta primers. The assay was immunoSEQ multiplex PCR, and TCRdb's table has in-frame clones only and misses some. Of more than 140,000 clones listed, less than 65% are singletons. CDR1 SGDLS and CDR2 YYNGEE come from the germline V gene. The CDR3 totals 14 residues. V lost 3 bases and J lost 6, with 10 bases in between. With regard to this clone: Its cognate antigen is unknown.

V is TRBV9 and J is TRBJ1-6; D is uncertain. Sequencing used PBMCs. The receptor was derived from a young woman in good health and CMV-seropositive. The CDR3 is CASSAEATNSPLHF. In nucleotides, the CDR3 is TGTGCCAGCAGCGCCGAGGCTACTAATTCACCCCTCCACTTT.